The 19 T cell receptor beta chains in this list originate from one sample, sequenced in a study of T cell clones after liver transplantation (dated by TCRdb to between 2019 and 2020). Libraries were made using the immunoSEQ multiplex PCR assay. Here the immuneACCESS table is served through TCRdb, limited to in-frame sequences with V and J called. Missing clones are a known gap in these copies; in checked studies unresolved V genes cover under half, and the rest lacks a known reason. Present in this sample are around 120,000 clones, 90% of which were seen just once. The ten largest make up roughly 0.8% of the sample. The sample consisted of CD4+ T cells from blood, taken 12 months after liver transplant. Receptors originate from a human patient who received a liver transplant. In patients who had a transplant, some T cells may come from the graft donor.

The chain employs TRBV5-1 and TRBJ2-3; D may be TRBD1 (6 bases). In germline, CDR1 is SGHRS, CDR2 YFSETQ. The CDR3 has 13 amino acids. The V end lost 5 bases, the J end lost 5 bases, and 12 bases lay between the germline ends. DNA for the CDR3: TGCGCCAGCAGGATCCTAGGGGGAGATACGCAGTATTTT. Translation: CASRILGGDTQYF. Together with reference TRBV5-1 and TRBJ2-3, the CDR3 gives the full variable domain: KAGVTQTPRYLIKTRGQQVTLSCSPISGHRSVSWYQQTPGQGLQFLFEYFSETQRNKGNFPGRFSGRQFSNSRSEMNVSTLELGDSALYLCASRILGGDTQYFGPGTRLTVL.

This clone was seen a single time. The chain links TRBV5-8 to TRBJ1-5, with 7 nucleotides matching TRBD1. The germline V gene encodes CDR1 SGHTS and CDR2 YDEGEE. This CDR3 is built from 15 residues. V trimming: 2 bases; J trimming: 3 bases; junction bases outside the gene matches: 5. The CDR3 DNA is TGTGCCAGCAGCTTTGCAGGGGGTCTCAATCAGCCCCAGCATTTT. Its translation is CASSFAGGLNQPQHF.

The chain links TRBV7-9 to TRBJ2-7; D possibly corresponds to TRBD2 (6 bases). The CDR3 totals 11 residues. Trimming stripped 5 bases from V and 9 bases from J, with 11 bases between. The V gene's germline CDR1 is SEHNR and CDR2 FQNEAQ (reference sequence). CDR3 sequence: CASSVGTVQYF. CDR3 sequence (DNA): TGTGCCAGCAGCGTAGGGACTGTGCAGTACTTC.

V is TRBV10-1 and J is TRBJ2-1; 10 nucleotides match TRBD1. The V and J ends lost 4 bases and 10 bases, in that order; junction bases with no gene match: 4. This CDR3 region has 13 residues. Germline CDR1 reads WNHNN; CDR2 reads SYGVQD (reference sequence). CDR3 DNA sequence: TGCGCCAGCAGTGGCGGACAGGGGGGAGAGCAGTTCTTC. Translating gives CASSGGQGGEQFF.

The CDR3 DNA follows: TGTGCCAGCAGCTCCCGTATAGCGGGAGGGACTGAGCAGTTCTTC. Translated, it gives CASSSRIAGGTEQFF. The V gene is TRBV5-4, the J gene TRBJ2-1; 11 bases map to TRBD2. Per the germline V gene, CDR1 is SGHNT and CDR2 is YYREEE (reference sequence). The trim removed 3 bases at V and 9 bases at J, leaving 8 bases unmatched. CDR3 size: 15 residues. Combining the CDR3 with reference TRBV5-4 and TRBJ2-1 gives the whole variable domain ETGVTQSPTHLIKTRGQQVTLRCSSQSGHNTVSWYQQALGQGPQFIFQYYREEENGRGNFPPRFSGLQFPNYSSELNVNALELDDSALYLCASSSRIAGGTEQFFGPGTRLTVL.

The chain links TRBV6-6 to TRBJ2-5, with D unresolved. This CDR3 spans 13 amino acids. Trimming shortened V by 6 bases and J by 3 bases, and 11 bases separated the two germline ends. The germline V gene has CDR1 MNHNY and CDR2 SVGAGI (reference sequence). The CDR3: CASRSLPEETQYF. In DNA form, the CDR3 reads TGTGCCAGCAGAAGCCTCCCAGAAGAGACCCAGTACTTC.

This clone showed up just once. As DNA, the CDR3 is TGCAGCGGGGGACAGGCAGAAGATACGCAGTATTTT. Translated, it gives CSGGQAEDTQYF. This chain uses TRBV29-1 with TRBJ2-3; 8 bases map to TRBD1. With 7 bases clipped from V and 5 bases from J, the junction kept 5 bases outside the gene matches. The CDR3 consists of 12 residues. Germline V gene lookup returns CDR1 SQVTM and CDR2 ANQGSEA.

V and J are TRBV5-1 and TRBJ2-6; TRBD2 matches 7 bases. The CDR3 is made up of 18 amino acids. Germline V gene sequence: CDR1 SGHRS, CDR2 YFSETQ. Trimming at V came to 4 bases and at J to 0 bases, leaving 10 bases not matched to a gene. DNA of the CDR3: TGCGCCAGCAGCGTCGGGCTAGCGGTGAACTCTGGGGCCAACGTCCTGACTTTC. As protein: CASSVGLAVNSGANVLTF.

This chain connects TRBV28 to TRBJ2-2, with D uncertain. With 5 bases removed from V and 0 bases from J, the gap between germline ends came to 4 bases. From germline, CDR1 is MDHEN and CDR2 SYDVKM. This CDR3 is 13 amino acids long. CDR3 nucleotide sequence: TGTGCCAGCAGTCTCACGAACACCGGGGAGCTGTTTTTT. This encodes CASSLTNTGELFF.

The V and J genes are TRBV14 and TRBJ1-2; 8 bases align to TRBD1. The trim removed 5 bases at V and 1 base at J, leaving 3 bases unmatched. CDR3 length equals 14 residues. Germline V gene sequence: CDR1 SGHDN, CDR2 FVKESK. CDR3 nucleotide sequence: TGTGCCAGCAGCGGGACAGGATTTAACTATGGCTACACCTTC. Translating it yields CASSGTGFNYGYTF.

The V call is TRBV6-1, the J call TRBJ1-5; no reliable D call. V was pared by 7 bases and J by 1 base, with 14 bases between. This CDR3 spans 15 amino acids. The germline CDR1 and CDR2 sequences are MNHNS and SASEGT. In nucleotides, the CDR3 is TGTGCCAGCATCCCGCGAGGCCCAAGCAATCAGCCCCAGCATTTT. It codes for CASIPRGPSNQPQHF.

V is TRBV9 and J is TRBJ2-7; D unresolved. Trimming removed 3 bases from V and 1 base from J, with 11 bases in between. CDR3 length equals 14 residues. The germline gives CDR1 SGDLS, CDR2 YYNGEE. The chain's CDR3 is CASSGHQRSYEQYF. The CDR3 nucleotides are TGTGCCAGCAGCGGACATCAGCGATCCTACGAGCAGTACTTC.

The genes are TRBV18 and TRBJ1-1; D gene unclear. This CDR3 comprises 12 residues. Germline V lookup: CDR1 KGHSH, CDR2 LQKENI. Trimming cost V 6 bases and J 5 bases, with 10 bases left between them. The CDR3 loop reads CASSEDRTEAFF. CDR3 nucleotide sequence: TGTGCCAGCTCGGAAGATAGGACTGAAGCTTTCTTT.

The rearrangement links TRBV9 to TRBJ1-4, with TRBD1 as a possible D gene (6 bases). Germline CDR1 is SGDLS and CDR2 is YYNGEE. The CDR3 has 18 amino acids. The V and J ends lost 3 bases and 0 bases respectively, with 18 bases between them. CDR3 sequence: CASSAAGGGHATNEKLFF. The DNA for the CDR3 is TGTGCCAGCAGCGCAGCGGGCGGGGGCCATGCAACTAATGAAAAACTGTTTTTT. The full variable domain, with the rest looked up from reference TRBV9 and TRBJ1-4, is DSGVTQTPKHLITATGQRVTLRCSPRSGDLSVYWYQQSLDQGLQFLIQYYNGEERAKGNILERFSAQQFPDLHSELNLSSLELGDSALYFCASSAAGGGHATNEKLFFGSGTQLSVL.

This chain joins TRBV4-1 and TRBJ2-7; D may be TRBD1 (6 bases). Germline CDR1 and CDR2: MGHRA and YSYEKL. The CDR3 is made up of 12 amino acids. DNA for the CDR3: TGCGCCAGCAGCCAAGAAAAAAGTTTTACAGGGGTC. It codes for CASSQEKSFTGV.

The rearrangement uses TRBV6-1 and TRBJ1-2, with D hard to call. This CDR3 comprises 15 residues. V was cut by 2 bases and J by 5 bases, with 15 bases left in between. Germline lookup yields CDR1 MNHNS and CDR2 SASEGT. CDR3 sequence (DNA): TGTGCCAGCAGTGAATGGTTAGGGTCGGGGTATGGCTACACCTTC. Its protein is CASSEWLGSGYGYTF.

The chain combines TRBV28 with TRBJ2-7, with a tentative D call TRBD1 (7 bases). Germline assignment: CDR1 MDHEN and CDR2 SYDVKM. The ends were cut back, 10 bases at V and 6 bases at J, with 13 bases in the middle. The CDR3 sequence is 11 residues long. The CDR3 nucleotides are TGTGCCACCAGGGGGAGGCCCGAGCAGTACTTC. This translates into CATRGRPEQYF.

The CDR3 region has the DNA TGTGCCATCAGCGGCCAGGGGGCTATATCGAACACTGAAGCTTTCTTT. Its protein product is CAISGQGAISNTEAFF. The rearrangement uses TRBV10-3 and TRBJ1-1; TRBD1 aligns across 8 bases. V shed 6 bases and J 1 base; nucleotides not matched to a gene: 10. The CDR3 runs 16 residues. The germline V gene has CDR1 ENHRY and CDR2 SYGVKD.

The J gene is TRBJ2-7, the V gene TRBV7-2, with TRBD1 identical over 10 bases. The V gene's germline CDR1 is SGHTA and CDR2 FQGNSA. J gave up 4 bases and V 3 bases, and 3 bases lay outside the gene matches. This CDR3 spans 14 amino acids. The DNA of the CDR3 is TGTGCCAGCAGCTTCGACAGGGGGCAGTACGAGCAGTACTTC. Amino acid sequence: CASSFDRGQYEQYF.